Reported below is one T cell receptor (beta chain). The germline gives CDR1 KGHSH, CDR2 LQKENI. This CDR3 comprises 16 residues. The ends lost 3 bases at V and 4 bases at J; junction bases unmatched: 5. This entry is derived from a study of blood T cell repertoires in COVID-19. At the level of the study: Spain, Italy and the United States supplied samples that represented acute and convalescent COVID-19.

Some clones are missing from TCRdb's copy, which holds only in-frame ones; the method was immunoSEQ multiplex PCR. This table has roughly 150,000 clones, 65% to 85% appearing once. Ages ranged from about 18 to 89 years, with residence in about 23 US areas. The sequence came from a man between 65 and 79 years old who had been exposed to COVID-19. The chain employs TRBV18 and TRBJ2-3, with 12 nucleotides matching TRBD1. The sample was PBMCs or T cells enriched from blood (not recorded which). The CDR3 reads CASSPPGTGGADTQYF. CDR3 coding DNA: TGTGCCAGCTCACCCCCCGGGACAGGGGGCGCAGATACGCAGTATTTT.